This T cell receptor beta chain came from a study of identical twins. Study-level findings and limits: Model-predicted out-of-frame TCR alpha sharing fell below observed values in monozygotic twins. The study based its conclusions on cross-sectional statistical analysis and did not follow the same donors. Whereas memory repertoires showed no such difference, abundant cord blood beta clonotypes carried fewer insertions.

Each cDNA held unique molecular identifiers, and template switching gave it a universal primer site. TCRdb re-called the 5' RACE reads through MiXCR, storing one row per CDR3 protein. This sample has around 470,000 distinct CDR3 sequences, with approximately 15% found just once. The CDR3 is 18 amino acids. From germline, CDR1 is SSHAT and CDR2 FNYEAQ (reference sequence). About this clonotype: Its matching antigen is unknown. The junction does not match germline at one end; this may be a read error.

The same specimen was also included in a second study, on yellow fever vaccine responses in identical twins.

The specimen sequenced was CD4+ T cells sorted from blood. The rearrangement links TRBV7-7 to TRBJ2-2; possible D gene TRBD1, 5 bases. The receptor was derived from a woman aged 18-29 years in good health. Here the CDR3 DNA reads TGTGCTAGCAGCTTAGACTTACTTGTACAGGTTATCGCCGGGGAGCTGTTTTTT. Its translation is CASSLDLLVQVIAGELFF.